This T cell receptor beta chain came from a study of cytomegalovirus exposure and HLA in healthy donors. Study findings and constraints: Presence/absence analyses assumed roughly uniform sequencing depth across donors. In a later analysis, TCR beta V- and J-gene trimming was associated with a missense DCLRE1C variant.

The germline V gene encodes CDR1 SGHRS and CDR2 YFSETQ. Trimming shortened V by 1 base and J by 2 bases, and 7 bases separated the two germline ends. The CDR3 loop spans 13 amino acids. As concerns this clone: The antigen remains unidentified.

The PCR used 60 Vbeta and 13 Jbeta primers. This table comes from immunoSEQ multiplex PCR, and its TCRdb copy is limited to in-frame clones, with some not included. Its listing shows roughly 71,000 clones. The chain couples TRBV5-1 to TRBJ2-7, with D possibly matching TRBD1 (5 bases). The source of this sequence is a woman between 40 and 55 years old in good health and CMV-seropositive. Sequencing was done on a sample of PBMCs. This chain's CDR3 is CASSLTGTYEQYF. As DNA, the CDR3 is TGCGCCAGCAGCTTGACAGGCACCTACGAGCAGTACTTC. The variable domain in full, with the rest retrieved from reference TRBV5-1 and TRBJ2-7, is KAGVTQTPRYLIKTRGQQVTLSCSPISGHRSVSWYQQTPGQGLQFLFEYFSETQRNKGNFPGRFSGRQFSNSRSEMNVSTLELGDSALYLCASSLTGTYEQYFGPGTRLTVT.